Following are 30 T cell receptor beta chains from one sample sequenced in a study of PD-L1 blockade in urothelial cancer. Repertoires were generated with immunoSEQ multiplex PCR, while TCRdb's copy carries only in-frame clones and drops some. The table shows roughly 84,000 clones, with around 76% occurring only once. This material consisted of PBMCs, taken around atezolizumab (anti-PD-L1) treatment. These receptors were taken from a man in his 70s with urothelial cancer.

This chain links TRBV5-1 with TRBJ2-5; no firm D call. Germline V gene data show CDR1 as SGHRS and CDR2 as YFSETQ. The V end was cut by 3 bases, the J end by 5 bases, with 14 bases between. CDR3 length: 14 amino acids. CDR3 loop: CASSSTINVETQYF. CDR3 DNA sequence: TGCGCCAGCAGCTCGACAATTAACGTCGAGACCCAGTACTTC. Full variable domain (missing parts from reference TRBV5-1 and TRBJ2-5): KAGVTQTPRYLIKTRGQQVTLSCSPISGHRSVSWYQQTPGQGLQFLFEYFSETQRNKGNFPGRFSGRQFSNSRSEMNVSTLELGDSALYLCASSSTINVETQYFGPGTRLLVL.

The chain has TRBV19 and TRBJ1-1, with D possibly matching TRBD1 (5 bases). The CDR3 is 12 amino acids. The germline V gene encodes CDR1 LNHDA and CDR2 SQIVND (reference sequence). The V gene lost 6 bases and the J gene lost 3 bases, with 8 bases spanning the gap. The CDR3 region is CASRKGYTEAFF. The CDR3 DNA sequence: TGTGCCAGTAGAAAGGGGTACACTGAAGCTTTCTTT.

The gene calls are TRBV11-1 and TRBJ2-7; maybe TRBD2 (5 bases). Trimming pared 0 bases from V and 6 bases from J, leaving 12 bases between. The CDR3 is 14 residues long. Germline assignment: CDR1 SGHAT and CDR2 FQDESV (reference sequence). The CDR3 bases are TGTGCCAGCAGCTTAGCGCGGGCTAGCCTCGAGCAGTACTTC. This codes for CASSLARASLEQYF.

The chain is built from TRBV7-2 and TRBJ2-7; 11 nucleotides line up with TRBD2. The CDR3 covers 16 residues. Looked up from germline, CDR1 is SGHTA and CDR2 is FQGNSA. J was trimmed by 0 bases and V by 3 bases; bases with no gene match: 4. As DNA, the CDR3 is TGTGCCAGCAGCTTGACTAGCGGGGTTTCCTCCTACGAGCAGTACTTC. Protein product: CASSLTSGVSSYEQYF.

V and J are TRBV7-3 and TRBJ2-3, with TRBD1 as a possible D gene (6 bases). Germline-derived CDR1 and CDR2 are SGHTA and FQGTGA. CDR3 length equals 16 residues. Trimming left V 3 bases short and J 1 base short, with 14 bases between. The CDR3, as DNA: TGTGCCAGCAGCTTTCCGACAGGCGAGGGCACAGATACGCAGTATTTT. This gives the protein CASSFPTGEGTDTQYF.

V usage is TRBV5-1 and J usage is TRBJ1-2, with TRBD1 matching 7 bases. Trimming at V came to 4 bases and at J to 8 bases, leaving 14 bases not matched to a gene. CDR3 length: 15 amino acids. Germline CDR1 is SGHRS and CDR2 is YFSETQ. The CDR3 reads CASSPGTEASTGYTF. The DNA of the CDR3 is TGCGCCAGCAGCCCCGGGACAGAGGCCTCGACCGGCTACACCTTC.

This rearrangement joins TRBV13 to TRBJ1-2, with unresolved D. Trimming stripped 5 bases from V and 8 bases from J, with 12 bases between. This CDR3 has 12 residues. Germline assignment: CDR1 PRHDT and CDR2 FYEKMQ (reference sequence). DNA for the CDR3: TGTGCCAGCAGCACCGGGGAATCCGGCTACACCTTC. As protein: CASSTGESGYTF.

This chain connects TRBV5-6 to TRBJ1-1, with unresolved D. Germline CDR1 SGHDT, CDR2 YYEEEE. This CDR3 is built from 12 residues. V lost 1 base and J lost 3, with 4 bases in between. CDR3 DNA: TGTGCCAGCAGCTTGCCTGACACTGAAGCTTTCTTT. It specifies CASSLPDTEAFF.

The V call is TRBV5-4, the J call TRBJ2-1, with TRBD2 identical over 7 bases. V trimming: 4 bases; J trimming: 0 bases; junction bases outside the gene matches: 4. This CDR3 has 15 residues. Per the germline V gene, CDR1 is SGHNT and CDR2 is YYREEE (reference sequence). The CDR3 DNA follows: TGTGCCAGCAGCGCCGGGGGGAGCTCCTACAATGAGCAGTTCTTC. This translates into CASSAGGSSYNEQFF. The variable domain in full, with the rest retrieved from reference TRBV5-4 and TRBJ2-1, is ETGVTQSPTHLIKTRGQQVTLRCSSQSGHNTVSWYQQALGQGPQFIFQYYREEENGRGNFPPRFSGLQFPNYSSELNVNALELDDSALYLCASSAGGSSYNEQFFGPGTRLTVL.

J is TRBJ2-1 and V is TRBV5-4, with 12 bases identical to TRBD1. Germline V gene sequence: CDR1 SGHNT, CDR2 YYREEE (reference sequence). CDR3 length: 16 amino acids. J was trimmed by 7 bases and V by 2 bases; bases with no gene match: 7. This CDR3 reads CASSFFGTGGENEQFF. In nucleotides, the CDR3 is TGTGCCAGCAGCTTTTTTGGGACAGGGGGCGAAAATGAGCAGTTCTTC.

This chain links TRBV2 with TRBJ2-7; 8 positions match TRBD1. CDR1 is SNHLY and CDR2 is FYNNEI in the germline V gene. The CDR3 extends over 14 amino acids. V shed 7 bases and J 0 bases; nucleotides not matched to a gene: 5. The CDR3 here is CASKYRGNSYEQYF. The DNA for the CDR3 is TGTGCCAGCAAGTACAGGGGGAACTCCTACGAGCAGTACTTC. The entire variable domain, with the rest obtained from reference TRBV2 and TRBJ2-7, is as follows: EPEVTQTPSHQVTQMGQEVILRCVPISNHLYFYWYRQILGQKVEFLVSFYNNEISEKSEIFDDQFSVERPDGSNFTLKIRSTKLEDSAMYFCASKYRGNSYEQYFGPGTRLTVT.

The V gene is TRBV7-3, the J gene TRBJ2-2, with D unresolved. This CDR3 spans 15 amino acids. The germline V gene has CDR1 SGHTA and CDR2 FQGTGA. Deletions cut 5 bases from V and 8 bases from J, with 18 bases between. CDR3 nucleotide sequence: TGTGCCAGCAGCCCGAGCCCCGATGCTCCAGGGGAGCTGTTTTTT. Residues: CASSPSPDAPGELFF.

The rearrangement links TRBV5-8 to TRBJ2-1; weak D call: TRBD2 (6 bases). V shed 0 bases and J shed 5 bases, with 12 bases lying between them. Germline CDR1 and CDR2: SGHTS and YDEGEE. The CDR3 spans 15 residues. CDR3 coding DNA: TGTGCCAGCAGCTTGGGGCTAGCGCGCCACAATGAGCAGTTCTTC. Its translation: CASSLGLARHNEQFF.

As to this clone: Additional DNA sequences in this sample encode the identical CDR3. This chain connects TRBV6-6 to TRBJ2-7; 8 bases fit TRBD2. CDR3 length equals 14 residues. The V segment lost 0 bases and the J segment 3 bases; nucleotides outside the gene matches: 1. Per germline, CDR1 MNHNY and CDR2 SVGAGI (reference sequence). This CDR3 is CASSYSSGSYEQYF. DNA of the CDR3: TGTGCCAGCAGTTACTCAAGCGGGAGCTACGAGCAGTACTTC.

Concerning this clone: This sample also contains other DNA sequences that code for the same CDR3. This sequence joins TRBV6-6 and TRBJ2-5; possible D gene TRBD1, 6 bases. Germline assignment: CDR1 MNHNY and CDR2 SVGAGI (reference sequence). The V end lost 8 bases, the J end lost 5 bases, and 9 bases lay between the germline ends. The CDR3 has 11 amino acids. Here the CDR3 reads CASGGSETQYF. The CDR3 DNA reads TGTGCCAGCGGGGGCAGCGAGACCCAGTACTTC.

This clone showed up just once. The chain employs TRBV9 and TRBJ2-2, with D perhaps TRBD1 (6 bases). There are 16 residues in the CDR3. Germline V gives CDR1 SGDLS, CDR2 YYNGEE. Trimming cost V 0 bases and J 3 bases, with 12 bases left between them. The CDR3 DNA follows: TGTGCCAGCAGCGTAGAAGAGGGGGAAGACACCGGGGAGCTGTTTTTT. Translation: CASSVEEGEDTGELFF.

The CDR3 loop reads CSGSGTGEAFF. CDR3 in DNA: TGCAGCGGTTCCGGGACAGGTGAAGCTTTCTTT. The chain is built from TRBV29-1 and TRBJ1-1, with 8 bases fitting TRBD1. After removal of 7 bases from V and 7 bases from J, the junction contained 5 bases not matched to a gene. The length of the CDR3 is 11 residues. Looked up from germline, CDR1 is SQVTM and CDR2 is ANQGSEA.

The chain combines TRBV29-1 with TRBJ2-3; maybe TRBD2 (5 bases). This CDR3 has 16 residues. Trimming cost V 4 bases and J 0 bases, with 17 bases left between them. From germline, CDR1 is SQVTM and CDR2 ANQGSEA. The CDR3 here is CSVGAYSATSTDTQYF. The DNA for the CDR3 is TGCAGCGTTGGGGCGTATAGCGCCACTAGCACAGATACGCAGTATTTT.

This clone was seen only once. The chain has TRBV6-1 and TRBJ2-1, with TRBD2 identical over 7 bases. The CDR3 runs 16 residues. Looked up from germline, CDR1 is MNHNS and CDR2 is SASEGT. Losses at the gene ends were 0 bases for V and 3 bases for J; bases not matched to a gene: 5. The CDR3 is CASSEAWGGIYNEQFF. CDR3 sequence (DNA): TGTGCCAGCAGTGAAGCCTGGGGGGGGATCTACAATGAGCAGTTCTTC.

This chain joins TRBV4-1 and TRBJ2-5, with TRBD1 matching over 8 bases. The CDR3 loop spans 15 amino acids. Germline CDR1 and CDR2: MGHRA and YSYEKL. Germline trimming cut 1 base from V and 2 bases from J; bases unmatched to any gene: 3. The CDR3 region is CASSQGQGFQETQYF. CDR3 coding DNA: TGCGCCAGCAGCCAAGGACAGGGGTTTCAAGAGACCCAGTACTTC.

The chain employs TRBV6-5 and TRBJ2-5; D is unresolved. From germline, CDR1 is MNHEY and CDR2 SVGAGI. CDR3 length equals 13 residues. Between the trimmed V and J ends, which lost 5 bases and 5 bases, there was a span of 12 bases. The CDR3 coding sequence is TGTGCCAGCAGTCCCCAGCCGCGGGAGACCCAGTACTTC. This codes for CASSPQPRETQYF.

The genes are TRBV5-1 and TRBJ1-3, with TRBD1 identical over 7 bases. J lost 4 bases, V lost 0 bases, and 7 bases had no gene match. Germline values: CDR1 SGHRS, CDR2 YFSETQ. This CDR3 contains 16 residues. CDR3 coding DNA: TGCGCCAGCAGCTTGGCGGGACAGCGAAGAGGAAACACCATATATTTT. Translating gives CASSLAGQRRGNTIYF. Variable domain in full (rest from reference TRBV5-1 and TRBJ1-3): KAGVTQTPRYLIKTRGQQVTLSCSPISGHRSVSWYQQTPGQGLQFLFEYFSETQRNKGNFPGRFSGRQFSNSRSEMNVSTLELGDSALYLCASSLAGQRRGNTIYFGEGSWLTVV.

This chain links TRBV7-9 with TRBJ2-1; no clear D. V lost 5 bases and J 13 bases, leaving 12 bases between the germline ends. Germline CDR1 reads SEHNR; CDR2 reads FQNEAQ (reference sequence). CDR3 length equals 11 residues. In DNA, the CDR3 is TGTGCCAGCAGCCTGACTCTTAATCAGTTCTTC. Encoded protein: CASSLTLNQFF.

This chain joins TRBV19 and TRBJ2-7; 11 nucleotides agree with TRBD2. V lost 5 bases and J lost 7; bases outside the gene matches: 4. This CDR3 comprises 13 residues. In germline, CDR1 is LNHDA, CDR2 SQIVND (reference sequence). CDR3 in amino acids: CASSSGLAGEQYF. The DNA for the CDR3 is TGTGCCAGTAGTTCTGGACTAGCGGGTGAGCAGTACTTC.

V and J are TRBV6-5 and TRBJ2-1; 7 nucleotides agree with TRBD2. Germline CDR1 reads MNHEY; CDR2 reads SVGAGI. The CDR3 length is 13 residues. With V trimmed by 7 bases and J by 8 bases, 8 bases remained unmatched. CDR3 residues: CASNKPGGDEQFF. The CDR3 bases are TGTGCCAGCAACAAACCTGGGGGGGATGAGCAGTTCTTC.

This clone came up many times. The chain employs TRBV30 and TRBJ1-1, with D perhaps matching TRBD1 (5 bases). Germline CDR1 reads GTSNPN; CDR2 reads SVGIG (reference sequence). The CDR3 sequence is 13 residues long. V shed 3 bases and J shed 7 bases, with 15 bases lying between them. The CDR3 sequence is CAWREGLGHEAFF. Here the CDR3 DNA reads TGTGCCTGGAGGGAGGGGTTGGGCCATGAAGCTTTCTTT. Variable domain in full (rest from reference TRBV30 and TRBJ1-1): SQTIHQWPATLVQPVGSPLSLECTVEGTSNPNLYWYRQAAGRGLQLLFYSVGIGQISSEVPQNLSASRPQDRQFILSSKKLLLSDSGFYLCAWREGLGHEAFFGQGTRLTVV.

The chain is built from TRBV5-4 and TRBJ1-2, with no clear D. Deletions cut 4 bases from V and 1 base from J, with 8 bases between. There are 13 residues in the CDR3. Germline CDR1 is SGHNT and CDR2 is YYREEE (reference sequence). CDR3 in DNA: TGTGCCAGCAGCCACTCCCATAACTATGGCTACACCTTC. This sequence encodes CASSHSHNYGYTF.

The gene calls are TRBV9 and TRBJ2-5; TRBD2 aligns across 11 bases. V lost 4 bases and J lost 5; bases outside the gene matches: 4. There are 14 residues in the CDR3. Looked up from germline, CDR1 is SGDLS and CDR2 is YYNGEE. The CDR3 region has the DNA TGTGCCAGCAGCTTAGCGGGGGGGCTGGAGACCCAGTACTTC. Residues: CASSLAGGLETQYF.

The rearrangement links TRBV4-1 to TRBJ2-3; TRBD2 might be the D (6 bases). The ends were cut back, 2 bases at V and 0 bases at J, with 12 bases in the middle. This CDR3 is 16 amino acids long. The germline gives CDR1 MGHRA, CDR2 YSYEKL. CDR3 in DNA: TGCGCCAGCAGCCAACAATCGGGGACTAGCACAGATACGCAGTATTTT. Translation: CASSQQSGTSTDTQYF.

The rearrangement joins TRBV7-8 to TRBJ1-2; D perhaps matches TRBD1 (6 bases). Between the trimmed V and J ends, which lost 5 bases and 3 bases, there was a span of 13 bases. The CDR3 has 14 amino acids. Germline loops: CDR1 SGHVS, CDR2 FQNEAQ. The CDR3 protein is CASSLGTTDYGYTF. The CDR3 bases are TGTGCCAGCAGCCTTGGGACAACAGACTATGGCTACACCTTC.